Following are 23 T cell receptor beta chains from one sample sequenced in a study of prognosis after radiotherapy for stage I lung cancer. Two-round multiplex PCR amplified TCR beta CDR3 from genomic DNA. Every TRBV and TRBJ gene had its own specific primer in first-round PCR. TCRdb independently ran MiXCR on the multiplex PCR reads; one entry per CDR3 protein. This table has approximately 22,000 distinct CDR3 sequences, 40% to 45% appearing once. The sample was PBMCs, taken before or after stereotactic body radiation therapy (not recorded which). The receptors here all came from a donor aged 50 or older with non-small cell lung cancer.

This clonotype has just one count. The V call is TRBV6-2 or TRBV6-3, the J call TRBJ1-1; D not certain. CDR3 size: 13 residues. V was clipped by 10 bases and J by 0 bases, with 12 bases between them. Germline lookup yields CDR1 MNHEY and CDR2 SVGEGT. The CDR3 DNA reads as TGTGCCACTTCGAGGAGCTTGAACACTGAAGCTTTCTTT. Translated: CATSRSLNTEAFF.

This clonotype has only a few counts. The chain joins TRBV5-1 to TRBJ2-7; 7 bases agree with TRBD2. The CDR3 sequence is 14 residues long. The junction had 11 bases not matched to a gene; V was cut back by 4 bases and J by 7 bases. Germline lookup yields CDR1 SGHRS and CDR2 YFSETQ. The CDR3: CASSRGRGQGEQYF. CDR3 sequence (DNA): TGCGCCAGCAGCCGTGGGAGGGGTCAGGGTGAGCAGTACTTC.

At least ten counts were recorded for this clonotype. This rearrangement joins TRBV4-2 to TRBJ2-1; 8 bases agree with TRBD2. CDR3 length: 16 residues. With 1 base clipped from V and 4 bases from J, the junction kept 6 bases outside the gene matches. Germline-derived CDR1 and CDR2 are LGHNA and YNFKEQ. The DNA for the CDR3 is TGTGCCAGCAGCCAAGGCAGTAGCGGGATTTACAATGAGCAGTTCTTC. Translation: CASSQGSSGIYNEQFF.

Comments on this clonotype: One base away lies a much larger clone, so this may be a sequencing read error. This chain connects TRBV10-3 to TRBJ2-5, with TRBD1 identical over 8 bases. In germline, CDR1 is ENHRY, CDR2 SYGVKD. With 8 bases clipped from V and 1 base from J, the junction kept 3 bases outside the gene matches. The CDR3 contains 13 residues. DNA of the CDR3: TGTGCCATCTGGACAGGGATCCAAGAGACCCAGTACTTC. Translated: CAIWTGIQETQYF.

Many counts were recorded for this clonotype. The chain links TRBV28 to TRBJ2-1, with a tentative D call TRBD2 (5 bases). This CDR3 comprises 12 residues. Trimming stripped 7 bases from V and 8 bases from J, with 12 bases between. Germline V gene sequence: CDR1 MDHEN, CDR2 SYDVKM. CDR3 in amino acids: CASNPTGDEQFF. The CDR3 nucleotides are TGTGCCAGCAATCCCACCGGGGATGAGCAGTTCTTC.

Ten or more counts support this clonotype. The rearrangement joins TRBV12-3 or TRBV12-4 to TRBJ2-1, with D possibly TRBD2 on 5 matching bases. The CDR3 is 12 amino acids. V lost 11 bases to trimming and J lost 0 bases, with 8 bases between them. CDR3 coding DNA: TGTGCCGCCGGGAACTCCTACAATGAGCAGTTCTTC. Encoded protein: CAAGNSYNEQFF.

The rearrangement uses TRBV11-2 and TRBJ2-1, with D unclear. V shed 1 base and J shed 8 bases, with 3 bases lying between them. Germline V CDR1 and CDR2: SGHAT, FQNNGV. The CDR3 length is 11 residues. CDR3 sequence (DNA): TGTGCCAGCAGCTTAGGGTATGAGCAGTTCTTC. It encodes CASSLGYEQFF.

Ten or more counts support this clonotype. The rearrangement links TRBV12-5 to TRBJ1-5; 7 bases are a match to TRBD1. Trimming removed 3 bases from V and 5 bases from J; junction bases left unmatched: 4. The CDR3 has 14 residues. The germline CDR1 and CDR2 sequences are LGHNT and FRNRAP. In DNA form, the CDR3 reads TGTGCTAGTGGTTTTGGGGACAGCTATCAGCCCCAGCATTTT. This sequence encodes CASGFGDSYQPQHF.

V is TRBV6-2 or TRBV6-3 and J is TRBJ2-7; the match to TRBD1 covers 7 bases. The CDR3 consists of 18 residues. CDR1 and CDR2 (germline): MNHEY, SVGEGT. With V trimmed by 4 bases and J by 3 bases, 18 bases remained unmatched. The CDR3 sequence: CASSSLDRCLSAGYEQYF. The CDR3 DNA follows: TGTGCCAGCAGTTCCCTGGACAGGTGTCTCTCAGCCGGCTACGAGCAGTACTTC.

This clonotype was observed at least ten times. The chain couples TRBV5-5 to TRBJ2-3, with unresolved D. V was trimmed by 4 bases and J by 1 base, leaving 7 bases between them. This CDR3 has 13 amino acids. Per germline, CDR1 SGHKS and CDR2 YYEKEE (reference sequence). CDR3 protein: CASSPWGTDTQYF. CDR3 coding DNA: TGTGCCAGCAGCCCCTGGGGCACAGATACGCAGTATTTT. Looking up the rest from reference TRBV5-5 and TRBJ2-3 gives the full variable domain: DAGVTQSPTHLIKTRGQQVTLRCSPISGHKSVSWYQQVLGQGPQFIFQYYEKEERGRGNFPDRFSARQFPNYSSELNVNALLLGDSALYLCASSPWGTDTQYFGPGTRLTVL.

At least ten counts were recorded for this clonotype. The chain combines TRBV2 with TRBJ2-3; TRBD2 matches at 11 bases. This CDR3 has 19 amino acids. Germline values: CDR1 SNHLY, CDR2 FYNNEI. Trimming cost V 8 bases and J 2 bases; bases outside gene matches: 18. The CDR3 bases are TGTGCCAGCTCTTACCCGGGACTAGCGGAGGGGGGCCCCACAGATACGCAGTATTTT. Translating it yields CASSYPGLAEGGPTDTQYF.

With respect to this clonotype: This clone may be a read error of a much larger clone one base away. The chain joins TRBV6-1 to TRBJ2-5; possibly TRBD2 for D (6 bases). This CDR3 spans 15 amino acids. V lost 10 bases and J 1 base, leaving 19 bases between the germline ends. Germline assignment: CDR1 MNHNS and CDR2 SASEGT. CDR3 nucleotides: TGTGCCAACAGCCCCGGGGGTGCGGGCCAAGAGACCCAGTACTTC. It specifies CANSPGGAGQETQYF.

CDR3 protein: CASSLGASGPTVEQFF. The CDR3 nucleotides are TGTGCCAGCAGCTTAGGTGCTAGCGGGCCCACGGTTGAGCAGTTCTTC. This rearrangement joins TRBV11-3 to TRBJ2-1, with 8 bases fitting TRBD2. Germline values: CDR1 SGHNT, CDR2 YENEEA. V was clipped by 1 base and J by 9 bases; unmatched bases: 11. This CDR3 spans 16 amino acids. Combining the CDR3 with reference TRBV11-3 and TRBJ2-1 gives the whole variable domain EAGVVQSPRYKIIEKKQPVAFWCNPISGHNTLYWYLQNLGQGPELLIRYENEEAVDDSQLPKDRFSAERLKGVDSTLKIQPAELGDSAVYLCASSLGASGPTVEQFFGPGTRLTVL.

Many counts were recorded for this clonotype. The chain joins TRBV13 to TRBJ2-7; D call uncertain. The CDR3 runs to 14 residues. Germline V CDR1 and CDR2: PRHDT, FYEKMQ (reference sequence). The V end was cut by 1 base, the J end by 5 bases, with 12 bases between. Here the CDR3 reads CASSLAGLYHEQYF. DNA for the CDR3: TGTGCCAGCAGCTTAGCTGGGTTGTACCACGAGCAGTACTTC.

The genes are TRBV6-6 and TRBJ2-7; no definite D call. The CDR3 runs 13 residues. Trimming left V 0 bases short and J 3 bases short, with 6 bases between. Germline CDR1 MNHNY, CDR2 SVGAGI (reference sequence). The CDR3: CASSYSSYYEQYF. CDR3 DNA: TGTGCCAGCAGTTACTCGTCCTACTACGAGCAGTACTTC.

This clonotype was seen ten or more times. The junction does not match germline at one end; this may be a read error. The chain combines TRBV7-7 with TRBJ2-5; D remains ambiguous. The length of the CDR3 is 13 residues. Germline V gene lookup returns CDR1 SSHAT and CDR2 FNYEAQ (reference sequence). The CDR3 bases are TGTGCTAGCAGCCTGCTCGGGCCAGAGACCCAGTACTTC. Residues: CASSLLGPETQYF.

The chain links TRBV10-3 to TRBJ2-1; D unclear. Germline V gives CDR1 ENHRY, CDR2 SYGVKD. Trimming removed 0 bases from V and 6 bases from J, with 15 bases in between. The CDR3 spans 16 residues. The CDR3 is CAISESRRDCGNEQFF. DNA of the CDR3: TGTGCCATCAGTGAGTCCCGGCGTGATTGTGGCAATGAGCAGTTCTTC.

This rearrangement joins TRBV2 to TRBJ2-1; D remains ambiguous. The length of the CDR3 is 11 residues. V was shortened by 8 bases and J by 6 bases, with 8 bases between the two germline ends. Per germline, CDR1 SNHLY and CDR2 FYNNEI. CDR3 bases: TGTGCCAGCGCGCCCTTCAATGAGCAGTTCTTC. Its translation: CASAPFNEQFF. Full variable domain (rest looked up from reference TRBV2 and TRBJ2-1): EPEVTQTPSHQVTQMGQEVILRCVPISNHLYFYWYRQILGQKVEFLVSFYNNEISEKSEIFDDQFSVERPDGSNFTLKIRSTKLEDSAMYFCASAPFNEQFFGPGTRLTVL.

This clonotype was counted at least ten times. The chain combines TRBV20-1 with TRBJ2-7; 10 bases line up with TRBD1. With 1 base clipped from V and 2 bases from J, the junction kept 5 bases outside the gene matches. CDR1 and CDR2 from the germline V gene are DFQATT and SNEGSKA (reference sequence). This CDR3 is built from 15 residues. The CDR3 reads CSARGVGQGAYEQYF. CDR3 nucleotides: TGCAGTGCTAGAGGAGTAGGACAGGGGGCCTACGAGCAGTACTTC.

The CDR3, as DNA: TGTGCCAGTAGTATGAGAATAGCGGGAGGGCCTTCCCACGAGCAGTACTTC. This sequence encodes CASSMRIAGGPSHEQYF. The rearrangement joins TRBV19 to TRBJ2-7; 11 bases line up with TRBD2. V dropped 3 bases and J dropped 5; count of bases not matched to a gene: 12. Per the germline V gene, CDR1 is LNHDA and CDR2 is SQIVND (reference sequence). The CDR3 consists of 17 residues.

This clonotype showed up many times. The chain is built from TRBV12-3 or TRBV12-4 and TRBJ2-3; no definite D call. The CDR3 contains 11 residues. V shed 6 bases and J shed 2 bases, with 3 bases lying between them. The CDR3, as DNA: TGTGCCAGCAGCATCACAGATACGCAGTATTTT. Amino acids: CASSITDTQYF.

As to this clonotype: Possible read error: a much larger clone is one base away. The CDR3 is CASIPGSGMRTEAFF. CDR3 bases: TGCGCCAGCATCCCCGGGTCGGGGATGAGGACTGAAGCTTTCTTT. The V and J genes are TRBV4-1 and TRBJ1-1; D unresolved. Trimming took off 7 bases at V and 5 bases at J, with 20 bases between the two ends. The CDR3 totals 15 residues. Germline lookup yields CDR1 MGHRA and CDR2 YSYEKL.

This clonotype showed up many times. The V and J genes are TRBV5-4 and TRBJ2-7; 7 bases are shared with TRBD2. Germline lookup yields CDR1 SGHNT and CDR2 YYREEE (reference sequence). With V trimmed by 3 bases and J by 3 bases, 6 bases remained unmatched. This CDR3 is 14 amino acids long. CDR3 DNA: TGTGCCAGCAGCTCCCCCCAGCGGGACTACGAGCAGTACTTC. It yields the protein CASSSPQRDYEQYF.